This T cell receptor beta chain was recovered during a study of shared clonotypes between healthy human individuals. Generated by immunoSEQ multiplex PCR, the TCRdb table keeps only in-frame clones and is missing some. The sample consists of millions of clones, 90% to 95% of them appearing once. Memory CD4+ cells were the fraction left after CD45RA+ naive selection. To note about this clone: Its antigen remains unknown.

Whole-study findings and limits: Clonotype sharing across a few donors was observed for roughly 5% of naive CD4 clonotypes. Estimated richness was generally greater in naive than memory subsets.

The V gene lost 5 bases and the J gene lost 4 bases, with 11 bases spanning the gap. In germline, CDR1 is SGHTA, CDR2 FQGNSA. The length of the CDR3 is 13 residues. The source material was naive CD4+ T cells sorted from blood. Subset meaning: CD45RA+ positively selected. The receptor comes from a man aged 18 to 30 in good health. The chain employs TRBV7-2 and TRBJ1-2; unclear D gene. CDR3 sequence (DNA): TGTGCCAGCAGCCCCCAGGCCACCTATGGCTACACCTTC. It specifies CASSPQATYGYTF.